A single sample gave rise to the 32 T cell receptor beta chains below, sequenced in a study of shared clonotypes between healthy human individuals. Data came from immunoSEQ multiplex PCR; TCRdb stores just in-frame clones and leaves some out. Here the sample spans 2 million to 2.5 million clones, 90% to 96% being singletons. The sample comprised naive CD4+ T cells sorted from blood. Subset in this sample: CD45RA+ positively selected. The receptors shown here come from a man aged 18-30 years in good health.

This clone was picked up one time. The chain is built from TRBV5-4 and TRBJ2-3; D unclear. This CDR3 region has 15 residues. The V end was cut by 0 bases, the J end by 4 bases, with 12 bases between. The germline gives CDR1 SGHNT, CDR2 YYREEE (reference sequence). As DNA, the CDR3 is TGTGCCAGCAGCTTGGCAGAGGTAGGCGCAGATACGCAGTATTTT. This gives the protein CASSLAEVGADTQYF.

This sequence joins TRBV7-9 and TRBJ2-2; D gene ambiguous. Germline CDR1 SEHNR, CDR2 FQNEAQ (reference sequence). The CDR3 spans 14 residues. Trimming took 2 bases from V and 3 from J, leaving 7 bases between them. The CDR3, as DNA: TGTGCCAGCAGCTTACTGGCGGACACCGGGGAGCTGTTTTTT. The encoded protein is CASSLLADTGELFF.

This chain uses TRBV5-1 with TRBJ1-1; 9 bases align to TRBD1. The ends lost 3 bases at V and 4 bases at J; junction bases unmatched: 13. This CDR3 has 17 amino acids. Germline lookup yields CDR1 SGHRS and CDR2 YFSETQ. This CDR3 is CASSSSAGTGSFTEAFF. Written as DNA, the CDR3 is TGCGCCAGCAGCTCTAGCGCCGGGACAGGGAGTTTCACTGAAGCTTTCTTT.

This chain uses TRBV6-5 with TRBJ1-2, with a weak D call TRBD1 (6 bases). V dropped 8 bases and J dropped 4 bases, with 11 bases sitting between them. The germline V gene encodes CDR1 MNHEY and CDR2 SVGAGI. The CDR3 contains 12 residues. The CDR3 DNA is TGTGCCAGCGGAGGGACACTCTATGGCTACACCTTC. Its protein product is CASGGTLYGYTF.

The chain combines TRBV5-6 with TRBJ1-2; TRBD1 agrees at 11 bases. V trimming: 5 bases; J trimming: 8 bases; junction bases outside the gene matches: 11. Per germline, CDR1 SGHDT and CDR2 YYEEEE. The CDR3 loop spans 15 amino acids. The CDR3: CASRFGQGAPVGYTF. CDR3 nucleotide sequence: TGTGCCAGCAGATTCGGACAGGGGGCCCCCGTGGGCTACACCTTC. Drawing the rest from reference TRBV5-6 and TRBJ1-2, the complete variable domain is DAGVTQSPTHLIKTRGQQVTLRCSPKSGHDTVSWYQQALGQGPQFIFQYYEEEERQRGNFPDRFSGHQFPNYSSELNVNALLLGDSALYLCASRFGQGAPVGYTFGSGTRLTVV.

The genes are TRBV12-1 and TRBJ1-1; whether TRBD1, the table's D call, matches the DNA was not checked. TRBV12-1 is classified as a pseudogene. The CDR3 contains 17 residues. The CDR3 protein is CASSWPGQGVVRTEAFF. CDR3 in DNA: TGTGCCAGCAGCTGGCCCGGACAGGGAGTAGTGAGAACTGAAGCTTTCTTT.

Here the CDR3 reads CSAQEGGRDSPLHF. The CDR3 nucleotides are TGCAGCGCGCAAGAAGGGGGACGGGATTCACCCCTCCACTTT. This rearrangement joins TRBV29-1 to TRBJ1-6; perhaps TRBD1 as D (6 bases). This CDR3 has 14 amino acids. Trimming shortened V by 7 bases and J by 8 bases, and 18 bases separated the two germline ends. CDR1 and CDR2 from the germline V gene are SQVTM and ANQGSEA.

J is TRBJ2-7 and V is TRBV11-2, with 7 bases that match TRBD2. This CDR3 contains 15 residues. The V gene's germline CDR1 is SGHAT and CDR2 FQNNGV. V gave up 8 bases and J gave up 0 bases; unmatched junction bases: 10. In DNA form, the CDR3 reads TGTGCCAGCTCCCGTGGCGGGGGAAGCTCCTACGAGCAGTACTTC. The encoded protein is CASSRGGGSSYEQYF.

The rearrangement joins TRBV10-1 to TRBJ2-7; 11 bases agree with TRBD1. This CDR3 region has 15 residues. The germline V gene encodes CDR1 WNHNN and CDR2 SYGVQD (reference sequence). V was clipped by 5 bases and J by 3 bases; unmatched bases: 6. The CDR3 DNA follows: TGCGCCAGCAGTTTATCCGGGACAGGGGGCTACGAGCAGTACTTC. Amino acid sequence: CASSLSGTGGYEQYF.

The rearrangement links TRBV5-6 to TRBJ2-3; the match to TRBD2 covers 11 bases. CDR1 and CDR2 (germline): SGHDT, YYEEEE. The junction had 2 bases not matched to a gene; V was cut back by 2 bases and J by 0 bases. CDR3 length: 16 residues. This CDR3 reads CASSLRLAGSTDTQYF. The CDR3 nucleotides are TGTGCCAGCAGCTTAAGACTAGCGGGGAGCACAGATACGCAGTATTTT.

The chain carries TRBV19 and TRBJ1-6; D is possibly TRBD1 (6 bases). The CDR3 is made up of 15 amino acids. Per the germline V gene, CDR1 is LNHDA and CDR2 is SQIVND (reference sequence). Between the trimmed V and J ends, which lost 6 bases and 7 bases, there was a span of 16 bases. CDR3 DNA: TGTGCCAGTAGGACAGGAACTATTGACAATTCACCCCTCCACTTT. Its translation: CASRTGTIDNSPLHF.

This sequence joins TRBV10-3 and TRBJ2-2; 10 bases agree with TRBD1. Per germline, CDR1 ENHRY and CDR2 SYGVKD. This CDR3 has 16 residues. J was trimmed by 7 bases and V by 6 bases; bases with no gene match: 11. Here the CDR3 reads CAISDSGGQGFGELFF. The CDR3 DNA reads TGTGCCATCAGCGATTCTGGGGGACAGGGGTTCGGGGAGCTGTTTTTT.

The chain carries TRBV14 and TRBJ2-1; no definite D call. The V end was cut by 1 base, the J end by 3 bases, with 7 bases between. There are 14 residues in the CDR3. CDR1 SGHDN and CDR2 FVKESK come from the germline V gene. The CDR3 is CASSQGPFYNEQFF. The CDR3 coding sequence is TGTGCCAGCAGCCAAGGTCCTTTCTACAATGAGCAGTTCTTC.

The genes are TRBV28 and TRBJ1-1, with 10 bases aligning to TRBD1. This CDR3 is built from 16 residues. Germline lookup yields CDR1 MDHEN and CDR2 SYDVKM. Losses at the gene ends were 5 bases for V and 1 base for J; bases not matched to a gene: 7. CDR3 bases: TGTGCCAGCAGTATCCGACAGGGGGCGGGGAACACTGAAGCTTTCTTT. It yields the protein CASSIRQGAGNTEAFF. Full variable domain (outside the CDR3, taken from reference TRBV28 and TRBJ1-1): DVKVTQSSRYLVKRTGEKVFLECVQDMDHENMFWYRQDPGLGLRLIYFSYDVKMKEKGDIPEGYSVSREKKERFSLILESASTNQTSMYLCASSIRQGAGNTEAFFGQGTRLTVV.

Points on this clone: Other nucleotide sequences from this sample produce the same CDR3. The rearrangement uses TRBV6-5 and TRBJ1-5; 7 bases align to TRBD1. Germline loops: CDR1 MNHEY, CDR2 SVGAGI. Germline trimming cut 6 bases from V and 0 bases from J; bases unmatched to any gene: 5. This CDR3 region has 15 residues. Here the CDR3 DNA reads TGTGCCAGCAGCCCCGGGACAGCTAGCAATCAGCCCCAGCATTTT. This translates into CASSPGTASNQPQHF.

This sequence joins TRBV2 and TRBJ1-1; D gene uncertain. V shed 7 bases and J shed 7 bases, with 10 bases lying between them. Germline V CDR1 and CDR2: SNHLY, FYNNEI. The CDR3 spans 11 residues. The CDR3, as DNA: TGTGCCAGCACCCAACGGGTTGAAGCTTTCTTT. Residues: CASTQRVEAFF.

This clone has a single count. The sample carries other DNA sequences with the same CDR3. V usage is TRBV5-1 and J usage is TRBJ2-7; D perhaps matches TRBD2 (5 bases). This CDR3 is built from 14 residues. From germline, CDR1 is SGHRS and CDR2 YFSETQ. V gave up 0 bases and J gave up 1 base, with 8 bases separating them. DNA of the CDR3: TGCGCCAGCAGCTTGGACGGGGATTCCTACGAGCAGTACTTC. Its protein product is CASSLDGDSYEQYF.

This clone was observed a single time. This chain connects TRBV7-8 to TRBJ2-5; D is possibly TRBD2 (5 bases). Looked up from germline, CDR1 is SGHVS and CDR2 is FQNEAQ. Trimming left V 3 bases short and J 5 bases short, with 16 bases between. This CDR3 has 15 amino acids. CDR3 nucleotide sequence: TGTGCCAGCAGCTTCCGGGCCCCGAGGGAGGAGACCCAGTACTTC. Translated, it gives CASSFRAPREETQYF.

This clone was found a few times. An end of the junction does not agree with germline; a read error may underlie this. The chain is built from TRBV5-1 and TRBJ2-5; D unresolved. Germline V lookup: CDR1 SGHRS, CDR2 YFSETQ. This CDR3 has 15 residues. The CDR3 region is CASNLVPSGQETQYF. CDR3 nucleotide sequence: TGCGCCAGCAACTTGGTCCCGTCGGGCCAAGAGACCCAGTACTTC.

This sequence joins TRBV5-1 and TRBJ2-4; no definite D call. The CDR3 length is 15 residues. V lost 0 bases and J lost 3, with 10 bases in between. Germline CDR1 is SGHRS and CDR2 is YFSETQ. CDR3 region: CASSLGGLVKNIQYF. In DNA, the CDR3 is TGCGCCAGCAGCTTGGGTGGGTTGGTCAAAAACATTCAGTACTTC. Using reference TRBV5-1 and TRBJ2-4 for the parts outside the CDR3, the full variable domain is KAGVTQTPRYLIKTRGQQVTLSCSPISGHRSVSWYQQTPGQGLQFLFEYFSETQRNKGNFPGRFSGRQFSNSRSEMNVSTLELGDSALYLCASSLGGLVKNIQYFGAGTRLSVL.

On this clone itself: Other nucleotide sequences from this sample produce the same CDR3. V is TRBV6-1 and J is TRBJ2-2, with 8 bases matching TRBD2. Losses at the gene ends were 8 bases for V and 0 bases for J; bases not matched to a gene: 2. The CDR3 has 14 residues. CDR1 is MNHNS and CDR2 is SASEGT in the germline V gene. The CDR3 nucleotides are TGTGCCAGCCGCGGGGGGACGAACACCGGGGAGCTGTTTTTT. Translation gives CASRGGTNTGELFF.

The gene calls are TRBV5-1 and TRBJ1-3; D is unclear. The CDR3 is made up of 15 amino acids. Germline lookup yields CDR1 SGHRS and CDR2 YFSETQ. V was clipped by 1 base and J by 2 bases, with 10 bases between them. The chain's CDR3 is CASSLTQEPGNTIYF. CDR3 nucleotides: TGCGCCAGCAGCTTGACACAAGAACCTGGAAACACCATATATTTT.

This rearrangement joins TRBV30 to TRBJ2-7; D possibly matches TRBD1 or TRBD2 (5 bases each). The CDR3 contains 14 residues. V lost 0 bases, J lost 3 bases, and 12 bases lay in between. Germline CDR1 is GTSNPN and CDR2 is SVGIG (reference sequence). CDR3 loop: CAWSVSGRGYEQYF. The DNA of the CDR3 is TGTGCCTGGAGTGTATCAGGGAGAGGCTACGAGCAGTACTTC.

Only one count was recorded for this clone. The chain couples TRBV5-1 to TRBJ2-2; 9 bases agree with TRBD2. The germline CDR1 and CDR2 sequences are SGHRS and YFSETQ. The length of the CDR3 is 15 residues. Trimming removed 8 bases from V and 4 bases from J; junction bases left unmatched: 9. The CDR3 DNA reads as TGCGCCAGTTCCTCTAGCGGGACCGGCACCGGGGAGCTGTTTTTT. Amino acids: CASSSSGTGTGELFF. Full variable domain (missing parts from reference TRBV5-1 and TRBJ2-2): KAGVTQTPRYLIKTRGQQVTLSCSPISGHRSVSWYQQTPGQGLQFLFEYFSETQRNKGNFPGRFSGRQFSNSRSEMNVSTLELGDSALYLCASSSSGTGTGELFFGEGSRLTVL.

The chain recombines TRBV15 with TRBJ2-1, with D possibly being TRBD1 (6 bases). Deletions cut 4 bases from V and 3 bases from J, with 13 bases between. The germline V gene has CDR1 LNHNV and CDR2 YYDKDF (reference sequence). CDR3 length equals 15 residues. The CDR3 DNA is TGTGCCACCAGCAATTGGGACACAATCTACAATGAGCAGTTCTTC. Its protein is CATSNWDTIYNEQFF. The full variable domain, rest sourced from reference TRBV15 and TRBJ2-1, is DAMVIQNPRYQVTQFGKPVTLSCSQTLNHNVMYWYQQKSSQAPKLLFHYYDKDFNNEADTPDNFQSRRPNTSFCFLDIRSPGLGDTAMYLCATSNWDTIYNEQFFGPGTRLTVL.

The chain couples TRBV18 to TRBJ1-2; no definite D call. Germline values: CDR1 KGHSH, CDR2 LQKENI. Trimming shortened V by 3 bases and J by 2 bases, and 13 bases separated the two germline ends. This CDR3 is built from 15 residues. Here the CDR3 DNA reads TGTGCCAGCTCACCGGTAGCAGATCGCAACTATGGCTACACCTTC. Translation gives CASSPVADRNYGYTF.

On this clone itself: The sample holds other DNA sequences that translate to the same CDR3. The rearrangement links TRBV18 to TRBJ2-2; 7 positions agree with TRBD1. The CDR3 loop spans 14 amino acids. The V gene end was trimmed by 3 bases and the J gene end by 3 bases; junction bases not matched to a gene: 1. Per germline, CDR1 KGHSH and CDR2 LQKENI. The CDR3 region has the DNA TGTGCCAGCTCACCCCAGGGGGACACCGGGGAGCTGTTTTTT. It codes for CASSPQGDTGELFF.

The V and J genes are TRBV6-1 and TRBJ2-1; D is ambiguous. Germline V gives CDR1 MNHNS, CDR2 SASEGT. Trimming shortened V by 4 bases and J by 10 bases, and 14 bases separated the two germline ends. The CDR3 consists of 13 residues. CDR3 sequence reads: CASSVQPSREQFF. The CDR3 DNA reads as TGTGCCAGCAGTGTACAGCCGTCTCGGGAGCAGTTCTTC.

The chain employs TRBV5-1 and TRBJ1-2; 9 nucleotides match TRBD1. The CDR3 is made up of 14 amino acids. J gave up 8 bases and V 4 bases, and 9 bases lay outside the gene matches. The germline V gene has CDR1 SGHRS and CDR2 YFSETQ. As DNA, the CDR3 is TGCGCCAGCAGCCAACGGACAGGGGACGGGGGCTACACCTTC. Its protein product is CASSQRTGDGGYTF.

The chain employs TRBV2 and TRBJ1-4; maybe TRBD1 (6 bases). The CDR3 runs 16 residues. Germline V gene data show CDR1 as SNHLY and CDR2 as FYNNEI. V gave up 7 bases and J gave up 0 bases, with 15 bases separating them. This CDR3 is CASNGRGGATNEKLFF. CDR3 DNA: TGTGCCAGCAATGGGCGAGGGGGAGCAACTAATGAAAAACTGTTTTTT.

This CDR3 is CASSQVPQSDTQYF. CDR3 DNA sequence: TGTGCCAGCAGCCAAGTACCCCAATCAGATACGCAGTATTTT. The genes are TRBV7-6 and TRBJ2-3, with unresolved D. V lost 5 bases, J lost 4 bases, and 13 bases lay in between. CDR3 length: 14 amino acids. CDR1 and CDR2 from the germline V gene are SGHVS and FNYEAQ.

The chain uses TRBV30 and TRBJ1-5; 8 bases are shared with TRBD1. This CDR3 has 13 amino acids. V gave up 7 bases and J gave up 6 bases; unmatched junction bases: 8. Germline CDR1 reads GTSNPN; CDR2 reads SVGIG (reference sequence). The DNA of the CDR3 is TGTGCCTCGAGGAGACAGGGGCTTCAGCCCCAGCATTTT. This encodes CASRRQGLQPQHF.